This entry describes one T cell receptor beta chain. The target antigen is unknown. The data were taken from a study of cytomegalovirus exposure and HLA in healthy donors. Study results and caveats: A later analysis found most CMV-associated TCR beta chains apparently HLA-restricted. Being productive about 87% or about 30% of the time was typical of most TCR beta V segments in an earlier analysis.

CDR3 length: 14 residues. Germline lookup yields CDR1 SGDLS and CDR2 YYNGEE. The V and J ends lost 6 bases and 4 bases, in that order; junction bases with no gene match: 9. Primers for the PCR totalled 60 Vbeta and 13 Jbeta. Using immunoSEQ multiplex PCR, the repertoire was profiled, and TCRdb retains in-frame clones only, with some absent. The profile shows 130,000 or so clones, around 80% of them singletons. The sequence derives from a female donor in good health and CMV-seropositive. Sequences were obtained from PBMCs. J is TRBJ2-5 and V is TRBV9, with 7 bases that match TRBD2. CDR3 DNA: TGTGCCAGCACCGCAACTAGCGTATCAGAGACCCAGTACTTC. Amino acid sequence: CASTATSVSETQYF.